The 32 T cell receptor beta chains reported below all come from one sample, sequenced in a study of naive and memory T cell subsets (dated by TCRdb to 2016 to 2017). Library method: UMI-ligation and nested PCR. The data were produced on an Illumina MiSeq. The beta constant-region primer was an equimolar mix of two oligonucleotides covering both TRBC1 and TRBC2. TCRdb itself trimmed the public reads at Q25 with fastp, ran MiXCR and retained productive beta chains. Under each unique CDR3 protein, matching rows form one entry showing the most common genes and DNA. This sample holds roughly 140,000 distinct CDR3 sequences; around 15% were observed only once. Roughly 0.14% of the sample is in the top ten clones. The sample taken for sequencing was naive CD4+ T cells from blood. The cell subset or site label, as the study defines it: naive T cells, CD45RA high CD27+. The receptors stem from a human donor in good health.

The rearrangement links TRBV6-5 to TRBJ1-5, with TRBD1 as a possible D gene (5 bases). The CDR3 loop spans 16 amino acids. Trimming left V 6 bases short and J 0 bases short, with 15 bases between. The germline V gene has CDR1 MNHEY and CDR2 SVGAGI. CDR3 nucleotides: TGTGCCAGCAGCCACGGGTCACAGGCTAGCAATCAGCCCCAGCATTTT. Encoded protein: CASSHGSQASNQPQHF.

This clonotype was detected only a few times. The chain links TRBV29-1 to TRBJ2-7; D may be TRBD2 (5 bases). The V end was cut by 4 bases, the J end by 3 bases, with 13 bases between. Germline lookup yields CDR1 SQVTM and CDR2 ANQGSEA. CDR3 length equals 13 residues. The CDR3 is CSVGGRGGYEQYF. CDR3 bases: TGCAGCGTTGGGGGTCGGGGTGGCTACGAGCAGTACTTC.

The table lists this clonotype with many counts. This sequence joins TRBV4-1 and TRBJ2-7; D perhaps matches TRBD1 (5 bases). The germline CDR1 and CDR2 sequences are MGHRA and YSYEKL. This CDR3 spans 15 amino acids. Trimming left V 1 base short and J 1 base short, with 11 bases between. CDR3: CASSQGSGKSYEQYF. CDR3 DNA sequence: TGCGCCAGCAGCCAAGGGTCAGGGAAATCCTACGAGCAGTACTTC.

This clonotype was seen more than once but under ten times. The chain recombines TRBV6-2 or TRBV6-3 with TRBJ1-2, with a weak D call TRBD1 (6 bases). This CDR3 is 13 amino acids long. CDR1 MNHEY and CDR2 SVGEGT come from the germline V gene. Trimming left V 6 bases short and J 2 bases short, with 10 bases between. The DNA for the CDR3 is TGTGCCAGCAGGCCGGGGGCAAACTATGGCTACACCTTC. Amino acid sequence: CASRPGANYGYTF.

V and J are TRBV7-3 and TRBJ2-1; D perhaps matches TRBD1 (5 bases). The V gene's germline CDR1 is SGHTA and CDR2 FQGTGA. Trimming took 5 bases from V and 7 from J, leaving 15 bases between them. CDR3 length: 14 residues. CDR3 sequence reads: CASSPVGAWNEQFF. CDR3 in DNA: TGTGCCAGCAGCCCCGTAGGGGCCTGGAATGAGCAGTTCTTC. Together with reference TRBV7-3 and TRBJ2-1, the CDR3 gives the full variable domain: GAGVSQTPSNKVTEKGKYVELRCDPISGHTALYWYRQSLGQGPEFLIYFQGTGAADDSGLPNDRFFAVRPEGSVSTLKIQRTERGDSAVYLCASSPVGAWNEQFFGPGTRLTVL.

Ten or more counts support this clonotype. The genes are TRBV4-2 and TRBJ2-4, with D tentatively TRBD2 (6 bases). Trimming pared 0 bases from V and 12 bases from J, leaving 15 bases between. CDR1 and CDR2 from the germline V gene are LGHNA and YNFKEQ. This CDR3 has 14 amino acids. The CDR3 sequence is CASSQDGGDGSQYF. The CDR3 region has the DNA TGTGCCAGCAGCCAAGATGGAGGGGATGGGAGTCAGTACTTC.

V usage is TRBV29-1 and J usage is TRBJ2-7; D is ambiguous. CDR1 and CDR2 from the germline V gene are SQVTM and ANQGSEA. The CDR3 covers 13 residues. V lost 7 bases to trimming and J lost 3 bases, with 16 bases between them. In DNA, the CDR3 is TGCAGCGCGTACCCCGACACAAACTACGAGCAGTACTTC. It specifies CSAYPDTNYEQYF.

This clonotype was seen a few times. The chain links TRBV20-1 to TRBJ2-3; TRBD1 matches at 12 bases. Germline CDR1 DFQATT, CDR2 SNEGSKA (reference sequence). This CDR3 comprises 20 residues. Trimming removed 5 bases from V and 6 bases from J; junction bases left unmatched: 24. CDR3 nucleotides: TGCAGTGCTCAGGACGTCGGGACAGGGGGCGCGAACTGGAGACCGGATACGCAGTATTTT. It specifies CSAQDVGTGGANWRPDTQYF.

Concerning this clonotype: The junction shows a germline mismatch at one end, possibly a read error. The J gene is TRBJ2-7, the V gene TRBV29-1; D might be TRBD2 (6 bases). Germline V gives CDR1 SQVTM, CDR2 ANQGSEA. CDR3 length equals 11 residues. CDR3 loop: CSVDWGVEERF. As DNA, the CDR3 is TGCAGCGTTGATTGGGGGGTAGAGGAGCGCTTC.

Here the CDR3 reads CSASGTSGTHSYEQYF. The CDR3 DNA is TGCAGTGCGTCCGGGACTAGCGGAACTCACTCCTACGAGCAGTACTTC. This chain connects TRBV20-1 to TRBJ2-7, with 11 bases lining up with TRBD2. Losses at the gene ends were 6 bases for V and 0 bases for J; bases not matched to a gene: 10. Germline CDR1 is DFQATT and CDR2 is SNEGSKA (reference sequence). CDR3 length equals 16 residues.

The CDR3 DNA follows: TGCAGTGCTAGAGATCACGGTAGCGGGAGCAGCAATGAGCAGTTCTTC. This encodes CSARDHGSGSSNEQFF. The rearrangement uses TRBV20-1 and TRBJ2-1, with 9 bases aligning to TRBD2. V lost 0 bases and J lost 6; bases outside the gene matches: 9. This CDR3 has 16 residues. Germline CDR1 reads DFQATT; CDR2 reads SNEGSKA (reference sequence).

This chain links TRBV28 with TRBJ1-2; perhaps TRBD1 as D (5 bases). V was shortened by 6 bases and J by 3 bases, with 14 bases between the two germline ends. The V gene's germline CDR1 is MDHEN and CDR2 SYDVKM. This CDR3 contains 14 residues. Here the CDR3 reads CASSYPGGDYGYTF. The CDR3 DNA sequence: TGTGCCAGCAGCTACCCCGGGGGGGACTATGGCTACACCTTC.

The chain carries TRBV20-1 and TRBJ2-1, with D unresolved. The CDR3 spans 13 residues. Germline assignment: CDR1 DFQATT and CDR2 SNEGSKA (reference sequence). CDR3 in amino acids: CTFLEGIHNEQFF. The CDR3 DNA sequence: TGCACCTTCCTAGAAGGAATACACAATGAGCAGTTCTTC.

The CDR3 is CASSQELENTGELFF. In DNA form, the CDR3 reads TGTGCCAGCAGCCAGGAACTAGAGAACACCGGGGAGCTGTTTTTT. The chain joins TRBV4-2 to TRBJ2-2, with a tentative D call TRBD2 (5 bases). The germline CDR1 and CDR2 sequences are LGHNA and YNFKEQ. This CDR3 region has 15 residues. V was cut by 3 bases and J by 1 base, with 9 bases left in between.

This chain joins TRBV29-1 and TRBJ2-3, with 10 bases aligning to TRBD2. The CDR3 totals 14 residues. V lost 8 bases, J lost 2 bases, and 7 bases stayed unmatched. Germline CDR1 SQVTM, CDR2 ANQGSEA. CDR3 coding DNA: TGCAGCACACGACTAGCGGGTTACACAGATACGCAGTATTTT. Translated, it gives CSTRLAGYTDTQYF.

This clonotype was recorded a few times. This chain's CDR3 is CASSLRRQNYLNTEAFF. The CDR3 nucleotides are TGTGCCAGCAGCTTAAGGAGACAGAACTACCTGAACACTGAAGCTTTCTTT. V is TRBV7-8 and J is TRBJ1-1; TRBD1 is a possible D gene (5 bases). Germline loops: CDR1 SGHVS, CDR2 FQNEAQ. V was clipped by 2 bases and J by 0 bases, with 16 bases between them. The CDR3 is made up of 17 amino acids.

This chain links TRBV6-2 or TRBV6-3 with TRBJ2-7; weak D call: TRBD1 (6 bases). The CDR3 length is 18 residues. Germline-derived CDR1 and CDR2 are MNHEY and SVGEGT. The V end was cut by 6 bases, the J end by 4 bases, with 28 bases between. CDR3 DNA sequence: TGTGCCAGCAGCTACACCCACATGAGCCGGGACACCCTTTACGAGCAGTACTTC. Translation gives CASSYTHMSRDTLYEQYF.

This clonotype showed up just a few times. The rearrangement links TRBV29-1 to TRBJ2-7; D is uncertain. Germline V gene data show CDR1 as SQVTM and CDR2 as ANQGSEA. Trimming took off 0 bases at V and 5 bases at J, with 5 bases between the two ends. The CDR3 covers 11 residues. The CDR3 is CSVEERDEQYF. The CDR3 nucleotides read TGCAGCGTTGAAGAACGGGACGAGCAGTACTTC.

This clonotype turned up a few times. The gene calls are TRBV24-1 and TRBJ2-3; tentative D call: TRBD1 (6 bases). The germline V gene encodes CDR1 KGHDR and CDR2 SFDVKD. The CDR3 has 14 residues. With 5 bases removed from V and 10 bases from J, the gap between germline ends came to 18 bases. Written as DNA, the CDR3 is TGTGCCACCAGTGGACCCAGGTGGGGGACACCGCAGTATTTT. It yields the protein CATSGPRWGTPQYF.

The sample holds many counts of this clonotype. The J gene is TRBJ2-7, the V gene TRBV29-1; the match to TRBD1 covers 10 bases. This CDR3 is built from 15 residues. After removal of 6 bases from V and 3 bases from J, the junction contained 11 bases not matched to a gene. Germline V lookup: CDR1 SQVTM, CDR2 ANQGSEA. CDR3 in amino acids: CSVLPGQGSFYEQYF. For the CDR3, the DNA is TGCAGCGTCCTCCCGGGACAGGGGTCCTTCTACGAGCAGTACTTC.

This clonotype was counted between two and nine times. The chain couples TRBV30 to TRBJ1-1, with TRBD1 identical over 7 bases. The CDR3 consists of 14 residues. Germline V gene data show CDR1 as GTSNPN and CDR2 as SVGIG (reference sequence). V trimming: 8 bases; J trimming: 1 base; junction bases outside the gene matches: 10. The CDR3 region is CASFGTARNTEAFF. DNA of the CDR3: TGTGCCAGTTTCGGGACAGCCAGGAACACTGAAGCTTTCTTT.

This clonotype was found many times. The V and J genes are TRBV28 and TRBJ1-6; a possible D gene is TRBD1 (5 bases). The CDR3 has 15 amino acids. Trimming stripped 7 bases from V and 3 bases from J, with 13 bases between. From germline, CDR1 is MDHEN and CDR2 SYDVKM. CDR3 protein: CASNLVDIYNSPLHF. The DNA for the CDR3 is TGTGCCAGCAACCTCGTGGACATCTATAATTCACCCCTCCACTTT.

This chain connects TRBV14 to TRBJ2-6; 9 bases are shared with TRBD1. The V segment lost 3 bases and the J segment 1 base; nucleotides outside the gene matches: 7. There are 18 residues in the CDR3. CDR1 SGHDN and CDR2 FVKESK come from the germline V gene. The CDR3 DNA follows: TGTGCCAGCAGCCATCGTCCCGGGACAGGGTCTGGGGCCAACGTCCTGACTTTC. Amino acids: CASSHRPGTGSGANVLTF.

This clonotype was seen only a few times. The chain carries TRBV10-3 and TRBJ2-7, with 11 bases fitting TRBD2. The V gene end was trimmed by 4 bases and the J gene end by 6 bases; junction bases not matched to a gene: 8. The CDR3 is 15 residues long. Per the germline V gene, CDR1 is ENHRY and CDR2 is SYGVKD. CDR3: CAISASSGRAPEQYF. As DNA, the CDR3 is TGTGCCATCAGTGCGAGTAGCGGGAGGGCCCCCGAGCAGTACTTC.

The rearrangement uses TRBV6-2 or TRBV6-3 and TRBJ1-1; 12 nucleotides line up with TRBD1. The V and J ends lost 4 bases and 4 bases, in that order; junction bases with no gene match: 4. CDR1 is MNHEY, CDR2 SVGEGT, per germline. The CDR3 has 15 amino acids. In nucleotides, the CDR3 is TGTGCCAGCAGTTGGGGACAGGGGGCGAGCACTGAAGCTTTCTTT. This sequence encodes CASSWGQGASTEAFF.

V and J are TRBV6-1 and TRBJ2-7, with D tentatively TRBD1 (5 bases). V was cut by 3 bases and J by 0 bases, with 12 bases left in between. The CDR3 spans 15 residues. The germline gives CDR1 MNHNS, CDR2 SASEGT. DNA for the CDR3: TGTGCCAGCAGTGATTTCAGAACAGGCTCCTACGAGCAGTACTTC. Amino acid sequence: CASSDFRTGSYEQYF.

The rearrangement links TRBV20-1 to TRBJ2-2; D call uncertain. This CDR3 contains 14 residues. The V gene's germline CDR1 is DFQATT and CDR2 SNEGSKA (reference sequence). Trimming stripped 5 bases from V and 0 bases from J, with 10 bases between. Here the CDR3 DNA reads TGCAGTGCTCGTCCGTGGTCGAACACCGGGGAGCTGTTTTTT. The encoded protein is CSARPWSNTGELFF.

This clonotype turned up a few times. The V and J genes are TRBV19 and TRBJ2-7; 9 bases match TRBD1. Per the germline V gene, CDR1 is LNHDA and CDR2 is SQIVND (reference sequence). The CDR3 length is 14 residues. V shed 4 bases, J shed 5 bases, and the junction held 6 bases outside the gene matches. In DNA, the CDR3 is TGTGCCAGTAGTACCCGGGACAGGGTCCACGAGCAGTACTTC. Protein product: CASSTRDRVHEQYF.

The V and J genes are TRBV3-1 and TRBJ2-1; 8 nucleotides match TRBD2. Germline assignment: CDR1 LGHDT and CDR2 YNNKEL (reference sequence). The CDR3 is 13 amino acids. Losses at the gene ends were 4 bases for V and 7 bases for J; bases not matched to a gene: 3. This CDR3 is CASSRGGPNEQFF. The CDR3 coding sequence is TGTGCCAGCAGCCGCGGGGGGCCAAATGAGCAGTTCTTC.

The rearrangement joins TRBV10-3 to TRBJ2-7; 7 nucleotides align to TRBD2. The germline V gene encodes CDR1 ENHRY and CDR2 SYGVKD. V gave up 8 bases and J gave up 0 bases; unmatched junction bases: 16. This CDR3 has 17 residues. CDR3 loop: CAILMRLRERISYEQYF. DNA for the CDR3: TGTGCCATCTTGATGAGGCTGCGGGAGAGAATCTCCTACGAGCAGTACTTC.

This chain connects TRBV11-2 to TRBJ2-5; D is uncertain. The ends were cut back, 1 base at V and 13 bases at J, with 19 bases in the middle. Germline CDR1 is SGHAT and CDR2 is FQNNGV. The CDR3 extends over 14 amino acids. The CDR3, as DNA: TGTGCCAGCAGCTTAGGGATGTTCCAAGAGACTCGGTACTTC. Its protein is CASSLGMFQETRYF.

This clonotype was counted once. The chain uses TRBV5-4 and TRBJ2-4, with D tentatively TRBD1 or TRBD2 (5 bases each). V was trimmed by 4 bases and J by 3 bases, leaving 11 bases between them. This CDR3 region has 14 residues. Looked up from germline, CDR1 is SGHNT and CDR2 is YYREEE (reference sequence). The CDR3 DNA is TGTGCCAGCAGCGCCCGGGACGGCAAAAACATTCAGTACTTC. Translating it yields CASSARDGKNIQYF. Filled out from reference TRBV5-4 and TRBJ2-4, the complete variable domain reads ETGVTQSPTHLIKTRGQQVTLRCSSQSGHNTVSWYQQALGQGPQFIFQYYREEENGRGNFPPRFSGLQFPNYSSELNVNALELDDSALYLCASSARDGKNIQYFGAGTRLSVL.